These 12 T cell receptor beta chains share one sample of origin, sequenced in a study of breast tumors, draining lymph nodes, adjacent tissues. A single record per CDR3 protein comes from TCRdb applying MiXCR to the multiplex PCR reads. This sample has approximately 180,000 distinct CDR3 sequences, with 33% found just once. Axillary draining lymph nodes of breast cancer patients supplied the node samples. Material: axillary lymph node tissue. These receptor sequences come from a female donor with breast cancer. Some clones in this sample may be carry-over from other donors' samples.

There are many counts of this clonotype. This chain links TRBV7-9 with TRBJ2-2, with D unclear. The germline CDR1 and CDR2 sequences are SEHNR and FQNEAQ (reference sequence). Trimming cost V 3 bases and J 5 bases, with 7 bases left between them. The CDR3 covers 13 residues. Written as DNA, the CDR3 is TGTGCCAGCAGCTTTTACGAGACCGGGGAGCTGTTTTTT. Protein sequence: CASSFYETGELFF.

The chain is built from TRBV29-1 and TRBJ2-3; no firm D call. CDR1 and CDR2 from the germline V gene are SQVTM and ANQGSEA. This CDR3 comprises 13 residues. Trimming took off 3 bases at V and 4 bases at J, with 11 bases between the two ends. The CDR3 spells CSVEDLVADTQYF. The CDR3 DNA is TGCAGCGTTGAGGATCTAGTGGCAGATACGCAGTATTTT.

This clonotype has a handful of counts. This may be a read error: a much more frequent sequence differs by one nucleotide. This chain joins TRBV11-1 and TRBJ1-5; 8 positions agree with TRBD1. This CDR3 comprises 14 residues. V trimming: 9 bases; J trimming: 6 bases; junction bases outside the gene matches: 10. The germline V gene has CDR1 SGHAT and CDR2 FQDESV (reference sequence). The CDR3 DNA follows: TGTGCCAGGGGTGACGGGACAGGCACTCAGCCCCAGCATTTT. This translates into CARGDGTGTQPQHF.

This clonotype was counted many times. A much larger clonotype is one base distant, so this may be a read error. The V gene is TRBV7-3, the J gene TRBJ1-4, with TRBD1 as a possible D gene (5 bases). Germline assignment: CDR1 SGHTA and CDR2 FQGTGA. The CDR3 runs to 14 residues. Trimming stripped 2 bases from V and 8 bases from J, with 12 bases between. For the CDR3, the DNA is TGTGCCAGCAGCTTAGGCGGCCAGGGAGAAAAACTGTTTTTT. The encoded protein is CASSLGGQGEKLFF.

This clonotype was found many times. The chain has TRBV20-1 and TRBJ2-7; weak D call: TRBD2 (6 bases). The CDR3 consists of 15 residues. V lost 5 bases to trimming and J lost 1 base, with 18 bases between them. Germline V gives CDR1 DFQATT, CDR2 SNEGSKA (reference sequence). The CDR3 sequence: CSARGISHPSYEQYF. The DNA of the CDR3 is TGCAGTGCTCGCGGGATTTCGCATCCATCCTACGAGCAGTACTTC.

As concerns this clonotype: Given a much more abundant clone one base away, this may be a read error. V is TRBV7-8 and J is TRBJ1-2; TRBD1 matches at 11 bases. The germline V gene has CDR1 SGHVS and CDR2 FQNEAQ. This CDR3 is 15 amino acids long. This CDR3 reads CASSLDGTGGFGYPF. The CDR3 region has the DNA TGTGCCAGCAGCTTAGATGGGACAGGGGGTTTTGGCTACCCCTTC. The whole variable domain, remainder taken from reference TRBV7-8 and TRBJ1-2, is GAGVSQSPRYKVAKRGQDVALRCDPISGHVSLFWYQQALGQGPEFLTYFQNEAQLDKSGLPSDRFFAERPEGSVSTLKIQRTQQEDSAVYLCASSLDGTGGFGYPFGSGTRLTVV.

CDR3 bases: TGTGCCAGCAGACGTTACCGTAGGGGGGGGTCTAATGAAAAACTGTTTTTT. Amino acid sequence: CASRRYRRGGSNEKLFF. The gene calls are TRBV12-3 or TRBV12-4 and TRBJ1-4; D is perhaps TRBD1 (6 bases). The CDR3 sequence is 17 residues long. With 6 bases removed from V and 3 bases from J, the gap between germline ends came to 20 bases.

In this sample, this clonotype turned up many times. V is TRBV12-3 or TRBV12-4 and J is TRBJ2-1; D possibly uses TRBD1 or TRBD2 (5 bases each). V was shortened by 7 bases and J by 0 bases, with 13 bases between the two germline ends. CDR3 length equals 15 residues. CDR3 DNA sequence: TGTGCCAGCACCCCGGGGCACAGCTCCTACAATGAGCAGTTCTTC. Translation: CASTPGHSSYNEQFF.

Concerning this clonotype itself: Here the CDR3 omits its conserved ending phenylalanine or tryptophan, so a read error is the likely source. The CDR3 protein is CASSDWTLNYGYTV. The CDR3 DNA reads as TGTGCCTCCAGTGACTGGACCCTGAACTATGGCTACACCGTC. The V and J genes are TRBV24-1 and TRBJ1-2, with unresolved D. Germline CDR1 reads KGHDR; CDR2 reads SFDVKD. The CDR3 is 14 amino acids.

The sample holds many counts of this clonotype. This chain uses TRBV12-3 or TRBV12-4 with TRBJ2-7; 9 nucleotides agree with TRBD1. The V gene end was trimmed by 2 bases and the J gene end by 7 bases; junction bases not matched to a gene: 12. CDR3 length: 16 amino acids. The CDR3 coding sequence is TGTGCCAGCAGTTTATGGGGCGGGACAGGGTTCGAAGAGCAGTACTTC. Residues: CASSLWGGTGFEEQYF.

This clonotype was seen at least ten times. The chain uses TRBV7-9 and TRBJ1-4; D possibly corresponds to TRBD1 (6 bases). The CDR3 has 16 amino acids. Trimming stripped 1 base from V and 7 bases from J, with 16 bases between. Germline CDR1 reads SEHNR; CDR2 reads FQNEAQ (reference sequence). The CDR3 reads CASSLGFRGSVEKLFF. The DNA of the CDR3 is TGTGCCAGCAGCTTAGGTTTCAGGGGTTCGGTTGAAAAACTGTTTTTT.

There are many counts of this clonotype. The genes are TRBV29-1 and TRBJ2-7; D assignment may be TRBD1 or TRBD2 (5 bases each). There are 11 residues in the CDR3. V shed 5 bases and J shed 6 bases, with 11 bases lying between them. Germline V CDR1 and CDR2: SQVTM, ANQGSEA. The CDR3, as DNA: TGCAGCGTTCGGGACCTTGGCGAGCAGTACTTC. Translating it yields CSVRDLGEQYF.